A single sample gave rise to the 20 T cell receptor beta chains below, sequenced in a study of neurological immune-mediated disorders. TCRdb used MiXCR to reprocess the 5' RACE reads, holding one entry per CDR3 protein. Of around 130,000 distinct CDR3 sequences listed, more than 2.5% are singletons. The material sequenced was PBMCs. The receptor set was obtained from a woman under 40 with multiple sclerosis.

There are many counts of this clonotype. The chain has TRBV4-3 and TRBJ2-1; D remains ambiguous. The germline CDR1 and CDR2 sequences are LGHNA and YSLEER. V lost 2 bases, J lost 0 bases, and 5 bases lay in between. The CDR3 length is 14 residues. The CDR3 reads CASSQLHSYNEQFF. CDR3 nucleotide sequence: TGCGCCAGCAGCCAACTCCACTCCTACAATGAGCAGTTCTTC.

This clonotype was picked up many times. The chain joins TRBV30 to TRBJ2-7, with D possibly matching TRBD2 (6 bases). Trimming shortened V by 2 bases and J by 7 bases, and 9 bases separated the two germline ends. This CDR3 is built from 11 residues. CDR1 is GTSNPN, CDR2 SVGIG, per germline (reference sequence). CDR3 amino acids: CAWSSGGEQYF. The DNA of the CDR3 is TGTGCCTGGAGTTCCGGAGGGGAGCAGTACTTC.

This clonotype was counted ten times or more. The chain has TRBV7-9 and TRBJ2-1, with 9 bases matching TRBD1. Germline CDR1 SEHNR, CDR2 FQNEAQ (reference sequence). The CDR3 runs 15 residues. The ends lost 0 bases at V and 8 bases at J; junction bases unmatched: 5. The CDR3 DNA is TGTGCCAGCAGCTTAGCGGACGGGACAGGGTATGAGCAGTTCTTC. Residues: CASSLADGTGYEQFF. The entire variable domain, with the rest obtained from reference TRBV7-9 and TRBJ2-1, is as follows: DTGVSQNPRHKITKRGQNVTFRCDPISEHNRLYWYRQTLGQGPEFLTYFQNEAQLEKSRLLSDRFSAERPKGSFSTLEIQRTEQGDSAMYLCASSLADGTGYEQFFGPGTRLTVL.

This clonotype was observed a few times. Since a much larger clone is just one base distant, this may be a read error. The CDR3 DNA follows: TGTGCCAGCAGCGAAAGTGGGGGGCGCACCGGGGAGCTGTTTTTT. It yields the protein CASSESGGRTGELFF. V and J are TRBV9 and TRBJ2-2, with D perhaps assigned TRBD1 or TRBD2 (6 bases each). The CDR3 covers 15 residues. Germline lookup yields CDR1 SGDLS and CDR2 YYNGEE. Trimming removed 3 bases at V and 4 bases at J, with 13 bases between.

This clonotype has ten or more counts. V gene TRBV7-2 combines with J gene TRBJ1-5; tentatively, D is TRBD1 (5 bases). Germline V CDR1 and CDR2: SGHTA, FQGNSA. The V end was cut by 7 bases, the J end by 4 bases, with 14 bases between. The CDR3 runs 14 residues. This CDR3 reads CASTQMGGNQPQHF. The CDR3 DNA follows: TGTGCCAGCACCCAAATGGGGGGGAATCAGCCCCAGCATTTT.

This clonotype was detected many times. The chain recombines TRBV20-1 with TRBJ2-7; the match to TRBD2 covers 10 bases. CDR1 is DFQATT, CDR2 SNEGSKA, per germline (reference sequence). CDR3 length: 15 residues. V lost 5 bases and J lost 0; bases outside the gene matches: 7. CDR3 in amino acids: CSASRPSGSSYEQYF. DNA for the CDR3: TGCAGTGCTTCCCGGCCTAGCGGGAGCTCCTACGAGCAGTACTTC.

For this clonotype: A clone one base away is much larger, so this may be a read error. This chain joins TRBV7-2 and TRBJ1-2; 9 nucleotides align to TRBD1. The germline gives CDR1 SGHTA, CDR2 FQGNSA. With V trimmed by 2 bases and J by 8 bases, 9 bases remained unmatched. The CDR3 totals 15 residues. The CDR3 DNA is TGTGCCAGCAGCTTATACCCGACAGGGGGAGAGGGCTACACCTTC. It yields the protein CASSLYPTGGEGYTF.

There are many counts of this clonotype. The V and J genes are TRBV7-2 and TRBJ1-2; TRBD1 matches 8 bases. This CDR3 is 13 amino acids long. Per germline, CDR1 SGHTA and CDR2 FQGNSA. The ends lost 3 bases at V and 7 bases at J; junction bases unmatched: 4. CDR3 sequence: CASSFQGALGYTF. The CDR3, as DNA: TGTGCCAGCAGCTTCCAGGGGGCGCTTGGCTACACCTTC.

There are many counts of this clonotype. This sequence joins TRBV6-5 and TRBJ2-5; possibly TRBD1 or TRBD2 for D (5 bases each). The germline V and J ends were trimmed by 3 bases and 4 bases, with 15 bases remaining between them. Germline CDR1 is MNHEY and CDR2 is SVGAGI. This CDR3 has 15 residues. CDR3 sequence (DNA): TGTGCCAGCAGTTATATTCGGGCAGGGAGAGAGACCCAGTACTTC. This gives the protein CASSYIRAGRETQYF.

This clonotype was detected ten times or more. The V and J genes are TRBV20-1 and TRBJ1-2; D gene unclear. Germline V gives CDR1 DFQATT, CDR2 SNEGSKA (reference sequence). The CDR3 runs 13 residues. V lost 5 bases, J lost 4 bases, and 14 bases lay in between. The chain's CDR3 is CSAPIPGLYGYTF. The CDR3 bases are TGCAGTGCTCCCATTCCGGGTCTCTATGGCTACACCTTC.

This clonotype was found many times. This chain joins TRBV6-5 and TRBJ2-7, with D perhaps assigned TRBD1 or TRBD2 (5 bases each). The CDR3 spans 12 residues. Germline V gene lookup returns CDR1 MNHEY and CDR2 SVGAGI. The ends were cut back, 6 bases at V and 0 bases at J, with 6 bases in the middle. In nucleotides, the CDR3 is TGTGCCAGCAGGGGGGTCTCCTACGAGCAGTACTTC. Encoded protein: CASRGVSYEQYF.

This clonotype was found many times. The gene calls are TRBV7-2 and TRBJ2-7, with TRBD1 matching over 8 bases. Germline V gene lookup returns CDR1 SGHTA and CDR2 FQGNSA. This CDR3 comprises 16 residues. Trimming cost V 1 base and J 3 bases; bases outside gene matches: 8. The CDR3 loop is CASSLVGTGYNYEQYF. The CDR3 DNA reads TGTGCCAGCAGCTTAGTGGGGACAGGTTATAACTACGAGCAGTACTTC.

There are many counts of this clonotype. This sequence joins TRBV12-3 or TRBV12-4 and TRBJ1-1; possibly TRBD1 for D (5 bases). Trimming pared 6 bases from V and 4 bases from J, leaving 15 bases between. The CDR3 loop spans 14 amino acids. The CDR3 protein is CASSQKGPGTEAFF. CDR3 sequence (DNA): TGTGCCAGCAGCCAAAAGGGGCCGGGCACTGAAGCTTTCTTT.

This clonotype was recorded at least ten times. The chain joins TRBV15 to TRBJ2-7, with 9 bases identical to TRBD1. The CDR3 sequence is 16 residues long. With 2 bases clipped from V and 3 bases from J, the junction kept 8 bases outside the gene matches. Germline loops: CDR1 LNHNV, CDR2 YYDKDF (reference sequence). In DNA form, the CDR3 reads TGTGCCACCAGCAGACGTGTCGGGACAGGGCTCTACGAGCAGTACTTC. This codes for CATSRRVGTGLYEQYF.

This clonotype was detected many times. One end of the junction fails to match germline, which may point to a read error. The rearrangement links TRBV20-1 to TRBJ1-3, with 7 bases matching TRBD1. The CDR3 totals 12 residues. Germline V gene data show CDR1 as DFQATT and CDR2 as SNEGSKA (reference sequence). CDR3 sequence: CSSRGPGNTIYF. CDR3 nucleotides: TGCAGTTCTAGGGGGCCAGGAAACACCATATATTTT.

This clonotype has only a few counts. An end of the junction does not agree with germline; a read error may underlie this. The gene calls are TRBV18 and TRBJ1-6; D is possibly TRBD1 (6 bases). This CDR3 has 14 amino acids. Germline V CDR1 and CDR2: KGHSH, LQKENI. CDR3 bases: TGTGCCAGCTCAGAGGAGGGGGTCAATTCACACCTCCACTTT. This gives the protein CASSEEGVNSHLHF.

This clonotype was detected many times. The CDR3 DNA follows: TGCGCCAGCAGCCCTCCGACGCGGGGGCCCGCGAGGGATGGCTACACCTTC. Translating gives CASSPPTRGPARDGYTF. The J gene is TRBJ1-2, the V gene TRBV5-1, with D perhaps matching TRBD1 (6 bases). CDR1 is SGHRS, CDR2 YFSETQ, per germline. This CDR3 is built from 17 residues. The ends were cut back, 4 bases at V and 6 bases at J, with 25 bases in the middle. Together with reference TRBV5-1 and TRBJ1-2, the CDR3 gives the full variable domain: KAGVTQTPRYLIKTRGQQVTLSCSPISGHRSVSWYQQTPGQGLQFLFEYFSETQRNKGNFPGRFSGRQFSNSRSEMNVSTLELGDSALYLCASSPPTRGPARDGYTFGSGTRLTVV.

This clonotype occurred many times. The chain uses TRBV2 and TRBJ2-7; D remains ambiguous. Germline-derived CDR1 and CDR2 are SNHLY and FYNNEI. CDR3 length: 14 amino acids. The V end lost 5 bases, the J end lost 2 bases, and 13 bases lay between the germline ends. DNA of the CDR3: TGTGCCAGCAGTCATTACCTTTTGACCTACGAGCAGTACTTC. Encoded protein: CASSHYLLTYEQYF.

This clonotype has a count of ten or more. This rearrangement joins TRBV10-1 to TRBJ2-3, with 8 bases lining up with TRBD1. V lost 0 bases to trimming and J lost 2 bases; unmatched junction nucleotides: 13. In germline, CDR1 is WNHNN, CDR2 SYGVQD (reference sequence). This CDR3 has 19 amino acids. The CDR3 nucleotides read TGCGCCAGCAGTGAGTCAATCCGGGCCCTACAGGGGGTCACAGATACGCAGTATTTT. It translates to CASSESIRALQGVTDTQYF.

This clonotype was seen many times. The chain recombines TRBV29-1 with TRBJ2-1; D gene unclear. V was shortened by 6 bases and J by 4 bases, with 13 bases between the two germline ends. Germline values: CDR1 SQVTM, CDR2 ANQGSEA. The CDR3 consists of 13 residues. CDR3 bases: TGCAGCGTCCTTGCCCCGACGTACAATGAGCAGTTCTTC. The encoded protein is CSVLAPTYNEQFF.